These T cell receptor beta chains were read from a single sample in a study of cytomegalovirus exposure and HLA in healthy donors. Profiled with immunoSEQ multiplex PCR; TCRdb holds only in-frame clones, not every one. The table has 200,000 to 250,000 clones, about 77% seen once. The sample was PBMCs. These receptors came from a boy between 10 and 17 years old in good health and CMV-seronegative. CDR3s include the opening cysteine and the closing phenylalanine or tryptophan. The D gene is left open where the match is weak. Clone sizes are given selectively: once, few, many, or a class where the clone is expanded.

D gene	clone size	V gene	J gene	CDR3 protein	CDR3 DNA
NA	NA	TRBV7-6	TRBJ2-3	CASSDGSTDTQYF	TGTGCCAGCAGCGACGGGTCCACAGATACGCAGTATTTT
NA	NA	TRBV4-1	TRBJ2-3	CASSPIGRSPSADTQYF	TGCGCCAGCAGCCCGATTGGGAGAAGCCCGAGTGCGGATACGCAGTATTTT
NA	NA	TRBV7-8	TRBJ1-2	CASSLNGVRGYTF	TGTGCCAGCAGCCTGAACGGGGTTCGGGGCTACACCTTC
NA	NA	TRBV7-9	TRBJ2-7	CASSLYQATYEQYF	TGTGCCAGCAGCTTATACCAGGCGACCTACGAGCAGTACTTC
NA	NA	TRBV19	TRBJ1-3	CASSRGGFSGNTIYF	TGTGCCAGTAGTAGAGGGGGTTTCTCTGGAAACACCATATATTTT
TRBD1	NA	TRBV6-1	TRBJ2-5	CASRHTGQGETQYF	TGTGCCAGCAGACACACCGGACAGGGTGAGACCCAGTACTTC
NA	NA	TRBV4-1	TRBJ1-5	CASSRNRDWGSNQPQHF	TGCGCCAGCAGCCGAAACCGGGACTGGGGAAGCAATCAGCCCCAGCATTTT
NA	NA	TRBV18	TRBJ1-6	CASSPREDSPLHF	TGTGCCAGCTCACCACGTGAGGATTCACCCCTCCACTTT
TRBD2	NA	TRBV5-4	TRBJ2-2	CASSPGTSRAGGELFF	TGTGCCAGCAGCCCCGGGACTAGCCGCGCGGGGGGGGAGCTGTTTTTT
NA	NA	TRBV5-1	TRBJ2-2	CASGRGSNTGELFF	TGCGCCAGCGGAAGGGGTTCGAACACCGGGGAGCTGTTTTTT
TRBD1	once	TRBV7-2	TRBJ1-5	CASSGGQLARQHF	TGTGCCAGCAGCGGGGGACAGCTCGCAAGGCAGCATTTT
NA	once	TRBV4-2	TRBJ1-2	CASSQDRGSGGYTF	TGTGCCAGCAGCCAAGATCGAGGCTCGGGTGGCTACACCTTC
NA	few	TRBV6-5	TRBJ2-5	CASSSPGDGTQYF	TGTGCCAGCAGCTCCCCCGGAGACGGGACCCAGTACTTC
TRBD1	NA	TRBV15	TRBJ2-7	CATSRAGTGSYEQYF	TGTGCCACCAGCAGAGCCGGGACAGGCTCCTACGAGCAGTACTTC
NA	NA	TRBV2	TRBJ1-1	CASSVVPGRTEAFF	TGTGCCAGCAGTGTAGTTCCGGGTCGAACTGAAGCTTTCTTT
TRBD2	NA	TRBV18	TRBJ2-2	CASSPQAGVNGELFF	TGTGCCAGCTCACCTCAGGCGGGAGTGAACGGGGAGCTGTTTTTT
TRBD1	NA	TRBV4-1	TRBJ1-1	CASSLPGGTFNTEAFF	TGCGCCAGCAGCCTCCCAGGGGGAACATTTAACACTGAAGCTTTCTTT